The T cell receptor beta chain under discussion was sequenced for a study of T cells in Graves' hyperthyroidism and ophthalmopathy. This clonotype turned up a few times. What it recognizes is unknown. RNA transcripts served as the template for amplifying TCR beta CDR3 regions. An initial round of RT-PCR targeting the TCR CDR3 relied on the HTBI primer set. In TCRdb, the multiplex PCR reads were re-called with MiXCR into one record per CDR3 protein. The sample holds almost 600,000 distinct CDR3 sequences, about 43% seen once. Study-wide points: The model predicted ophthalmopathy a median 6.5 months before onset.

Patients with uncontrolled infections, other autoimmune diseases, pregnancy or lactation were excluded. For the diagnoses, clinical symptoms, serum thyroxine and TRAb, thyroid ultrasound and orbital computed tomography were used. V gave up 4 bases and J gave up 5 bases, with 9 bases separating them. Germline lookup yields CDR1 SGHTA and CDR2 FQGTGA. This CDR3 spans 13 amino acids. The sequenced sample was peripheral blood or thyroid tissue (not recorded which). The chain is built from TRBV7-3 and TRBJ2-1, with D possibly TRBD1 on 5 matching bases. This receptor was obtained from a woman between 18 and 29 years old with Graves' hyperthyroidism. The CDR3 here is CASSWGGDNEQFF. CDR3 coding DNA: TGTGCCAGCAGCTGGGGCGGTGACAATGAGCAGTTCTTC.